This T cell receptor beta chain stems from a study of CD8 T cells in ankylosing spondylitis. TCRdb ran MiXCR on the 5' RACE reads and lists one entry per CDR3 protein. The sample yields around 540,000 distinct CDR3 sequences, about 13% seen once. The CDR3 has 14 amino acids. Germline V gives CDR1 MNHNS, CDR2 SASEGT. The V and J ends lost 8 bases and 5 bases, in that order; junction bases with no gene match: 10. Study findings and constraints: Apparently characteristic of ankylosing spondylitis blood was a TCR beta motif (fewer than 10 highly homologous variants).

This clonotype was found a few times. No antigen is known for it. V usage is TRBV6-1 and J usage is TRBJ2-3; TRBD1 agrees at 7 bases. The TCR sequence derives from a male donor with ankylosing spondylitis. The sequenced sample consisted of blood, either unsorted or a sorted T cell fraction (not recorded which). This chain's CDR3 is CASGDGTAKDTQYF. CDR3 in DNA: TGTGCCAGCGGGGACGGGACAGCAAAAGATACGCAGTATTTT.